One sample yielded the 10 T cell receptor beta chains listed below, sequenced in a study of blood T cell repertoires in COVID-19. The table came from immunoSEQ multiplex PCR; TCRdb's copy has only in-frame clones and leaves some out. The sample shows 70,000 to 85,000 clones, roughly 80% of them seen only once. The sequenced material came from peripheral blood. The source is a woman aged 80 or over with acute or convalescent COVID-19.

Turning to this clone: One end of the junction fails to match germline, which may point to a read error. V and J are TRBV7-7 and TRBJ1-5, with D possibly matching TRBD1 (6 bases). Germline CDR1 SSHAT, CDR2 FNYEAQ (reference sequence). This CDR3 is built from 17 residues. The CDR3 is CASSLGRPGGRNQPQHF. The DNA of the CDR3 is TGTGCTAGCAGCTTAGGTCGACCGGGGGGCCGCAATCAGCCCCAGCATTTT.

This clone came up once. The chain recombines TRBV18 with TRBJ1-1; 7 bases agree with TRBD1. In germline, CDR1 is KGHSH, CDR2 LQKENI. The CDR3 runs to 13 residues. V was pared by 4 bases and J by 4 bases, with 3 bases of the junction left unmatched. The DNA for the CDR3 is TGTGCCAGCTCACAGGGGGCAGTCACTGAAGCTTTCTTT. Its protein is CASSQGAVTEAFF.

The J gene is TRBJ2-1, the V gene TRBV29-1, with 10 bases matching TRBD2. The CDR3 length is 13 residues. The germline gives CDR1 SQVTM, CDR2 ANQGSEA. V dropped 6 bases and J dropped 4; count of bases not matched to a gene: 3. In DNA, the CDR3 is TGCAGCGTAAAGCGGGGGGGGTACAATGAGCAGTTCTTC. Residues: CSVKRGGYNEQFF.

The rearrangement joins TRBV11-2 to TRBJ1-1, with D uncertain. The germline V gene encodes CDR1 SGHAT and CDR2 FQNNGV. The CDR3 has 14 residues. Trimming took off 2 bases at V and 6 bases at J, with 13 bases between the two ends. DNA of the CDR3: TGTGCCAGCAGCTTACCGGTTGCTTTGGCTGAAGCTTTCTTT. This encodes CASSLPVALAEAFF.

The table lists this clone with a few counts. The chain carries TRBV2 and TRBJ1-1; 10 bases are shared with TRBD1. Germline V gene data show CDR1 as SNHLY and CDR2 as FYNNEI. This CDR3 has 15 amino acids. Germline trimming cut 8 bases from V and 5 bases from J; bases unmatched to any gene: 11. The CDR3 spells CASWGRTGGTTEAFF. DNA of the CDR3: TGTGCCAGCTGGGGAAGGACAGGGGGTACGACTGAAGCTTTCTTT.

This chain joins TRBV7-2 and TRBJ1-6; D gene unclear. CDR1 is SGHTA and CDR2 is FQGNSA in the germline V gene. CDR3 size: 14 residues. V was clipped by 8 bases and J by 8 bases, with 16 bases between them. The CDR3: CASGPRVLYSPLHF. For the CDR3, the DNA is TGTGCCAGCGGCCCGAGGGTCTTGTATTCACCCCTCCACTTT.

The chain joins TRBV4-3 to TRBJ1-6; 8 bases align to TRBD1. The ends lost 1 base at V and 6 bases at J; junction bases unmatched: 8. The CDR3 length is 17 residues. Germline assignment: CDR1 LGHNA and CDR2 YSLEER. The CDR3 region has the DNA TGCGCCAGCAGCCAAGGTGGGCAGGGGGCGAGTAATTCACCCCTCCACTTT. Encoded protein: CASSQGGQGASNSPLHF.

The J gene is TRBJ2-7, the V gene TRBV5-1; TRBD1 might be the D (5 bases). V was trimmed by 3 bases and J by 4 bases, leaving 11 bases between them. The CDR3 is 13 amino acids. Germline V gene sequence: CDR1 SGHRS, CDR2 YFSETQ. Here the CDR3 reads CASSSSQGYEQYF. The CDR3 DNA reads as TGCGCCAGCAGCTCTTCCCAGGGTTACGAGCAGTACTTC.

Written as DNA, the CDR3 is TGTGCCAGCAGCCTGAGGGAGGGAGATGGCTACACCTTC. This sequence encodes CASSLREGDGYTF. The chain has TRBV27 and TRBJ1-2; unclear D gene. The CDR3 is 13 amino acids. Per germline, CDR1 MNHEY and CDR2 SMNVEV (reference sequence). Deletions cut 6 bases from V and 6 bases from J, with 14 bases between.

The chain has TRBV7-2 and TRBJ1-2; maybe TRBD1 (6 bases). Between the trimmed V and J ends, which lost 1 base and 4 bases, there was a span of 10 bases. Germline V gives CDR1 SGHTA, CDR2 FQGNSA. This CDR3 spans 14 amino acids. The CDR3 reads CASSLGGGSYGYTF. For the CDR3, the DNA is TGTGCCAGCAGCTTAGGGGGGGGCAGCTATGGCTACACCTTC.